This T cell receptor (beta chain) was captured by sequencing in a study of monozygotic twins with inflammatory bowel disease. The CDR3 contains 18 residues. CDR1 and CDR2 from the germline V gene are DFQATT and SNEGSKA (reference sequence). TCRdb re-analyzed the 5' RACE reads; it lists each CDR3 protein once, without DNA. The sample holds about 380,000 distinct CDR3 sequences. Specimen: blood. The chain recombines TRBV20-1 with TRBJ2-2; the D gene TCRdb calls, TRBD1, cannot be checked with no DNA. The sequence was obtained from a human donor with ulcerative colitis or Crohn's disease, or a healthy co-twin of an affected twin (not recorded which). The CDR3 reads CSARDGERDRGITGELFF.